This T cell receptor beta chain was profiled in a study of T-cell reconstitution after alpha-beta-depleted transplantation in children. Study-level results: Where some patients showed high TCRbeta diversity at day 60, it came from recipient T cells and thymic progenitors that had survived. The study reportedly traced alpha-beta T cells about two months after transplant to several hundred expanded graft clones. At one year after transplant, newly produced T cells mostly accounted for T-cell counts and diversity.

The library targeted TCRbeta and was prepared with unique molecular identifiers. TCRdb used MiXCR to reprocess the PCR reads, holding one entry per CDR3 protein. The sample includes about 870,000 distinct CDR3 sequences, approximately 15% of them seen just once. This clonotype was observed at least ten times. The antigen is undetermined. The CDR3 contains 18 residues. Germline values: CDR1 ENHRY, CDR2 SYGVKD. Trimming took off 0 bases at V and 1 base at J, with 19 bases between the two ends. The TCR sequence derives from a male patient under 18 who had a stem cell transplant for acute lymphoblastic leukemia, so the T cells may come from the graft donor. This chain joins TRBV10-3 and TRBJ2-7; D unresolved. The sequencing here drew on PBMCs, mostly from graft donor cells, taken 360 days after TCRalphabeta/CD19-depleted stem cell transplant. CDR3 protein: CAISESPIVAGGSYEQYF. CDR3 nucleotides: TGTGCCATCAGTGAGTCGCCCATAGTGGCAGGCGGTTCCTACGAGCAGTACTTC.